Listed here are 12 T cell receptor beta chains from one sample, sequenced in a study of blood T cell repertoires in COVID-19. Clones were read by immunoSEQ multiplex PCR, and TCRdb kept only the in-frame ones, dropping some. The data contain a few hundred thousand clones, over 75% of them singletons. Sequencing was performed on PBMCs or T cells enriched from blood (not recorded which). These receptors were collected from a man aged 25-45 years who had recovered from COVID-19.

This chain joins TRBV4-3 and TRBJ2-1; the D gene is possibly TRBD1 (6 bases). The CDR3 contains 14 residues. Deletions cut 1 base from V and 5 bases from J, with 9 bases between. Germline loops: CDR1 LGHNA, CDR2 YSLEER. The CDR3 sequence is CASSQVPGDNEQFF. DNA of the CDR3: TGCGCCAGCAGCCAAGTCCCAGGGGACAATGAGCAGTTCTTC.

The V call is TRBV5-1, the J call TRBJ2-1; possibly TRBD2 for D (5 bases). Trimming stripped 4 bases from V and 5 bases from J, with 16 bases between. From germline, CDR1 is SGHRS and CDR2 YFSETQ. This CDR3 contains 15 residues. The CDR3: CASSTLVLRDNEQFF. CDR3 sequence (DNA): TGCGCCAGCAGCACCCTCGTGTTGCGGGACAATGAGCAGTTCTTC.

The rearrangement uses TRBV18 and TRBJ1-5, with 11 nucleotides matching TRBD1. The CDR3 covers 16 residues. Looked up from germline, CDR1 is KGHSH and CDR2 is LQKENI. V dropped 6 bases and J dropped 4; count of bases not matched to a gene: 8. CDR3 sequence: CASSQGQGGPNQPQHF. The CDR3 coding sequence is TGTGCCAGCTCCCAGGGACAGGGGGGACCAAATCAGCCCCAGCATTTT.

J is TRBJ1-2 and V is TRBV2; maybe TRBD1 (6 bases). The V gene lost 3 bases and the J gene lost 8 bases, with 22 bases spanning the gap. The germline CDR1 and CDR2 sequences are SNHLY and FYNNEI. This CDR3 has 16 amino acids. The CDR3 protein is CASSDPLAGQRGGYTF. CDR3 DNA sequence: TGTGCCAGCAGTGACCCGCTCGCTGGACAGCGCGGAGGCTACACCTTC.

The sample holds one count of this clone. The genes are TRBV27 and TRBJ1-1; no reliable D call. V lost 9 bases and J 1 base, leaving 18 bases between the germline ends. Germline CDR1 is MNHEY and CDR2 is SMNVEV (reference sequence). This CDR3 contains 15 residues. The CDR3 region has the DNA TGTGCCAGTACCCTTTCCGGGAGGTCGAACACTGAAGCTTTCTTT. Protein sequence: CASTLSGRSNTEAFF.

The chain combines TRBV6-1 with TRBJ1-2, with D unresolved. V shed 2 bases and J shed 4 bases, with 23 bases lying between them. Germline-derived CDR1 and CDR2 are MNHNS and SASEGT. The length of the CDR3 is 18 residues. In DNA, the CDR3 is TGTGCCAGCAGTGAATCGCCGGGAGGTCCAGGCTTCAGCTATGGCTACACCTTC. It yields the protein CASSESPGGPGFSYGYTF.

This chain joins TRBV5-8 and TRBJ2-3; D remains ambiguous. From germline, CDR1 is SGHTS and CDR2 YDEGEE. V gave up 2 bases and J gave up 0 bases, with 10 bases separating them. The CDR3 totals 15 residues. The CDR3 sequence is CASSLWARSTDTQYF. The CDR3 DNA sequence: TGTGCCAGCAGCTTATGGGCCAGAAGCACAGATACGCAGTATTTT. The full variable domain, in which reference TRBV5-8 and TRBJ2-3 provide the parts outside the CDR3, is EAGVTQSPTHLIKTRGQQATLRCSPISGHTSVYWYQQALGLGLQFLLWYDEGEERNRGNFPPRFSGRQFPNYSSELNVNALELEDSALYLCASSLWARSTDTQYFGPGTRLTVL.

J is TRBJ1-4 and V is TRBV15, with D perhaps TRBD1 (5 bases). From germline, CDR1 is LNHNV and CDR2 YYDKDF (reference sequence). V lost 3 bases and J lost 2, with 10 bases in between. The CDR3 is 15 residues long. The CDR3 DNA reads TGTGCCACCAGCAGGGAGGGGCGGACTAATGAAAAACTGTTTTTT. Its translation is CATSREGRTNEKLFF.

V is TRBV7-2 and J is TRBJ1-2; D not resolved. The length of the CDR3 is 14 residues. CDR1 and CDR2 from the germline V gene are SGHTA and FQGNSA. The germline V and J ends were trimmed by 1 base and 8 bases, with 14 bases remaining between them. CDR3 amino acids: CASSLGVAKRGYTF. Written as DNA, the CDR3 is TGTGCCAGCAGCTTAGGTGTTGCGAAGCGGGGCTACACCTTC.

Turning to this clone: Additional DNA sequences in this sample encode the identical CDR3. The rearrangement joins TRBV27 to TRBJ2-1, with 11 nucleotides matching TRBD2. From germline, CDR1 is MNHEY and CDR2 SMNVEV (reference sequence). The CDR3 consists of 15 residues. Germline trimming cut 3 bases from V and 6 bases from J; bases unmatched to any gene: 4. The CDR3 nucleotides are TGTGCCAGCAGTTTTAGCGGGGGGGCCGTCAATGAGCAGTTCTTC. The encoded protein is CASSFSGGAVNEQFF.

A single count supports this clone. The chain carries TRBV11-2 and TRBJ1-6; D perhaps matches TRBD1 (5 bases). The CDR3 runs 16 residues. Germline CDR1 and CDR2: SGHAT and FQNNGV. The ends were cut back, 4 bases at V and 7 bases at J, with 17 bases in the middle. CDR3 DNA: TGTGCCAGCAGCTCACTTTCAGGGCAACGGAATTCACCCCTCCACTTT. Encoded protein: CASSSLSGQRNSPLHF.

The rearrangement uses TRBV12-3 or TRBV12-4 and TRBJ1-6; TRBD1 might be the D (5 bases). The CDR3 has 13 amino acids. Trimming removed 3 bases at V and 7 bases at J, with 7 bases between. The DNA for the CDR3 is TGTGCCAGCAGTTTCCAGGGAAATTCACCCCTCCACTTT. This gives the protein CASSFQGNSPLHF.